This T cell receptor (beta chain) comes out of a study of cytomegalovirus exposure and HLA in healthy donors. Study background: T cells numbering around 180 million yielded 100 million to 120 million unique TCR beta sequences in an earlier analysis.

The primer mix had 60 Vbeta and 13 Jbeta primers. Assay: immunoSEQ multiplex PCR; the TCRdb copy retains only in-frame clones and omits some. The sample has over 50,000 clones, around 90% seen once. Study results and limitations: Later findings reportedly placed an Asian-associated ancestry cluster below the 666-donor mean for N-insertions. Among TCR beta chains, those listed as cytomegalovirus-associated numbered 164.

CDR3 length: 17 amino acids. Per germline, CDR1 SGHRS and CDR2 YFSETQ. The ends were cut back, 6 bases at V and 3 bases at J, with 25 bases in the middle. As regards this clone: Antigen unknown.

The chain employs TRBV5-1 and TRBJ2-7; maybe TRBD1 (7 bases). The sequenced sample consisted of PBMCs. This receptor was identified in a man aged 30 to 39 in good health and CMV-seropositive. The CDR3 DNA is TGCGCCAGCATGGGAGAATCGCGGGGCAGGGGGAGCTACGAGCAGTACTTC. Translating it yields CASMGESRGRGSYEQYF.